These 15 T cell receptor beta chains share one sample of origin, sequenced in a study of blood T cell repertoires in COVID-19. Clones were read by immunoSEQ multiplex PCR, and TCRdb kept only the in-frame ones, dropping some. Among over 60,000 clones listed, 85% to 90% were seen once. Sequenced: peripheral blood. The receptors derive from a man aged 70-80 years with acute or convalescent COVID-19.

J is TRBJ2-5 and V is TRBV5-1; 10 bases align to TRBD1. Germline V gene sequence: CDR1 SGHRS, CDR2 YFSETQ. The CDR3 length is 15 residues. V shed 5 bases and J 4 bases; nucleotides not matched to a gene: 8. CDR3 nucleotides: TGCGCCAGCAGACGAGGGACAGGGGTAAGAGAGACCCAGTACTTC. Encoded protein: CASRRGTGVRETQYF.

V is TRBV19 and J is TRBJ1-6; a possible D gene is TRBD1 (5 bases). This CDR3 spans 14 amino acids. Germline CDR1 and CDR2: LNHDA and SQIVND (reference sequence). Trimming pared 5 bases from V and 10 bases from J, leaving 15 bases between. CDR3 protein: CASSRSGVESPLHF. CDR3 DNA: TGTGCCAGTAGTCGATCGGGGGTGGAGTCACCCCTCCACTTT. Drawing the rest from reference TRBV19 and TRBJ1-6, the complete variable domain is DGGITQSPKYLFRKEGQNVTLSCEQNLNHDAMYWYRQDPGQGLRLIYYSQIVNDFQKGDIAEGYSVSREKKESFPLTVTSAQKNPTAFYLCASSRSGVESPLHFGNGTRLTVT.

V and J are TRBV3-1 (or the pseudogene TRBV3-2) and TRBJ2-3, with 8 bases that match TRBD2. The germline V gene has CDR1 LGHDT and CDR2 YNNKEL (reference sequence). CDR3 length: 15 residues. J was trimmed by 2 bases and V by 11 bases; bases with no gene match: 12. The CDR3 is CASRNGGAYTDTQYF. The CDR3 nucleotides read TGTGCCTCCCGTAACGGGGGGGCTTACACAGATACGCAGTATTTT.

The chain is built from TRBV19 and TRBJ2-4; TRBD1 matches at 9 bases. The CDR3 has 15 amino acids. CDR1 is LNHDA, CDR2 SQIVND, per germline (reference sequence). Unmatched junction bases numbered 4, after V lost 6 bases and J lost 1 base. The CDR3 is CASRNTGGAKNIQYF. The CDR3 DNA is TGTGCCAGTAGGAATACAGGGGGCGCCAAAAACATTCAGTACTTC.

This clone was observed once. The CDR3 DNA sequence: TGTGCCAGCAGCCAAGATAGCGGGGACGCTAGCAATCAGCCCCAGCATTTT. Translation gives CASSQDSGDASNQPQHF. This chain connects TRBV4-2 to TRBJ1-5; D is possibly TRBD1 (5 bases). V shed 0 bases and J shed 0 bases, with 12 bases lying between them. CDR1 and CDR2 from the germline V gene are LGHNA and YNFKEQ. This CDR3 region has 17 residues.

This chain connects TRBV5-1 to TRBJ2-1; D uncertain. CDR3 size: 14 residues. V gave up 6 bases and J gave up 9 bases, with 19 bases separating them. The V gene's germline CDR1 is SGHRS and CDR2 YFSETQ. The CDR3 region is CASTGVSSFGEQFF. The CDR3 region has the DNA TGCGCCAGCACCGGAGTTAGCTCGTTTGGTGAGCAGTTCTTC.

The table lists this clone with a count of one. J is TRBJ1-1 and V is TRBV14; the match to TRBD1 covers 7 bases. Germline CDR1 is SGHDN and CDR2 is FVKESK. V lost 4 bases, J lost 4 bases, and 12 bases stayed unmatched. The CDR3 is made up of 16 amino acids. CDR3 residues: CASSPWGTELVTEAFF. CDR3 bases: TGTGCCAGCAGCCCCTGGGGGACAGAACTAGTCACTGAAGCTTTCTTT.

The rearrangement links TRBV3-1 (or the pseudogene TRBV3-2) to TRBJ2-5; no clear D. V was cut by 6 bases and J by 1 base, with 9 bases left in between. Germline CDR1 reads LGHDT; CDR2 reads YNNKEL (reference sequence). There are 13 residues in the CDR3. In nucleotides, the CDR3 is TGTGCCAGCAGGCATAGAGCCCAAGAGACCCAGTACTTC. Amino acids: CASRHRAQETQYF.

This clone was seen only once. The chain combines TRBV12-5 with TRBJ2-3, with TRBD2 identical over 13 bases. The CDR3 sequence is 16 residues long. The germline V gene has CDR1 LGHNT and CDR2 FRNRAP. V trimming: 5 bases; J trimming: 2 bases; junction bases outside the gene matches: 4. The CDR3 sequence: CASGPGLAGATDTQYF. Written as DNA, the CDR3 is TGTGCTAGTGGTCCAGGACTAGCGGGGGCCACAGATACGCAGTATTTT.

The CDR3 reads CASSLWGGRDSGNTIYF. The DNA for the CDR3 is TGTGCCAGCAGTTTGTGGGGCGGAAGGGACTCTGGAAACACCATATATTTT. The J gene is TRBJ1-3, the V gene TRBV28; possibly TRBD1 for D (5 bases). The germline CDR1 and CDR2 sequences are MDHEN and SYDVKM. CDR3 length: 17 residues. V shed 3 bases and J shed 0 bases, with 15 bases lying between them.

V and J are TRBV6-6 and TRBJ1-1, with D perhaps TRBD1 (5 bases). Looked up from germline, CDR1 is MNHNY and CDR2 is SVGAGI (reference sequence). V was cut by 6 bases and J by 8 bases, with 16 bases left in between. The CDR3 length is 13 residues. The CDR3 protein is CASSYGTQGEAFF. The CDR3 nucleotides are TGTGCCAGCAGCTACGGAACCCAGGGAGAAGCTTTCTTT.

This clone was seen a few times. V usage is TRBV11-2 and J usage is TRBJ2-7; TRBD2 is a possible D gene (7 bases). Between the trimmed V and J ends, which lost 5 bases and 6 bases, there was a span of 17 bases. The CDR3 totals 14 residues. The germline V gene encodes CDR1 SGHAT and CDR2 FQNNGV. This CDR3 reads CASSRGAISGEQYF. The CDR3 nucleotides read TGTGCCAGCAGCCGGGGGGCCATATCTGGCGAGCAGTACTTC.

The chain employs TRBV27 and TRBJ2-2; the D is unclear. CDR3 size: 12 residues. Germline V gene data show CDR1 as MNHEY and CDR2 as SMNVEV (reference sequence). Trimming took off 5 bases at V and 6 bases at J, with 7 bases between the two ends. The CDR3 DNA sequence: TGTGCCAGCAGTCGTAGTTCCGGGGAGCTGTTTTTT. Its protein product is CASSRSSGELFF.

This chain connects TRBV5-6 to TRBJ1-1; D is ambiguous. Germline V gives CDR1 SGHDT, CDR2 YYEEEE. The V end was cut by 0 bases, the J end by 10 bases, with 19 bases between. This CDR3 has 15 residues. The chain's CDR3 is CASSLAPVGGIGAFF. CDR3 bases: TGTGCCAGCAGCTTGGCTCCCGTCGGAGGAATAGGAGCTTTCTTT.

This clone occurred a few times. CDR3 sequence reads: CASSQEGREYGYTF. CDR3 DNA sequence: TGTGCCAGCAGCCAAGAAGGACGGGAGTATGGCTACACCTTC. The J gene is TRBJ1-2, the V gene TRBV4-2; D gene ambiguous. Germline CDR1 reads LGHNA; CDR2 reads YNFKEQ. Trimming removed 0 bases from V and 5 bases from J, with 10 bases in between. The CDR3 has 14 amino acids.